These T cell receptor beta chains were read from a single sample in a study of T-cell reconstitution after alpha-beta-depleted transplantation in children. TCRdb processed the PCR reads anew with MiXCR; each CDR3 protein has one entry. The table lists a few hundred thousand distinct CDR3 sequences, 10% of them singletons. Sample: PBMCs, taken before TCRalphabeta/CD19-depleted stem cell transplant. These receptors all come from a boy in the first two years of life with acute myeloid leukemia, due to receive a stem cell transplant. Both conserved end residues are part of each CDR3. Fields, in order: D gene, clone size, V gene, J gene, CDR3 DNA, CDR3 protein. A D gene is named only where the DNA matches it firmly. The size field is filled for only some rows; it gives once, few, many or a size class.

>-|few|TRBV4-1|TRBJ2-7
TGCGCCAGCAGCCAAGAGGGTGGAGGGACCTACGAGCAGTACTTC
CASSQEGGGTYEQYF
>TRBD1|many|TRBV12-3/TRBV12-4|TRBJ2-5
TGTGCCAGCAGATGGACAGGGCGGGCAGAGACCCAGTACTTC
CASRWTGRAETQYF
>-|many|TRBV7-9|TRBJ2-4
TGTGCCAGCAGCCCGAGAGAGAGGGACAAAAACATTCAGTACTTC
CASSPRERDKNIQYF
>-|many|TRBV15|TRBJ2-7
TGTGCCACCAGCAAGAGCCAGGGTGGGCCCTACGAGCAGTACTTC
CATSKSQGGPYEQYF
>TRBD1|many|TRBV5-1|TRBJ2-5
TGCGCCAGCAGAGCGGGACAGGGGGCGACCCAGTACTTC
CASRAGQGATQYF
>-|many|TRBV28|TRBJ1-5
TGTGCCAGCAGTTTTCGCTATAGCAATCAGCCCCAGCATTTT
CASSFRYSNQPQHF
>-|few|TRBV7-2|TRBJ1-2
TGTGCCAGCAGTCCCTCGACATCCAACTATGGCTACACCTTC
CASSPSTSNYGYTF
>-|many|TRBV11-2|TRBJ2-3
TGTGCCAGCAGCTTAGATGGGGCCACCAATACGCAGTATTTT
CASSLDGATNTQYF
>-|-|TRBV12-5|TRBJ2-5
TGTGCTAGTGGTTCGCATGGTCAGGGTCACCAAGAGACCCAGTACTTC
CASGSHGQGHQETQYF
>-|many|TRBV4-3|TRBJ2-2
TGCGCCAGCAGCCAAGAACGGCTAGTTTTCGGGGAGCTGTTTTTT
CASSQERLVFGELFF
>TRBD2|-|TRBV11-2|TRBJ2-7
TGTGCCAGCAGCTCAAGGGAGACAGGGGGACTAGCGGGAGGGCTCTACGAGCAGTACTTC
CASSSRETGGLAGGLYEQYF